This is a list of T cell receptor beta chains from one sample in a study of a mutant IDH1 vaccine in newly diagnosed glioma. Measured with immunoSEQ multiplex PCR; TCRdb has only the in-frame clones, and not every one. The sample lists some 130,000 clones, roughly 77% occurring once. The antigens for these receptors are not known. The sequencing here drew on PBMCs, taken from a glioma patient whose treatment included an IDH1 peptide vaccine. All receptors derive from a man between 35 and 55 years old with glioma. Both conserved end residues are part of each CDR3. A D gene is named only where the DNA matches it firmly. Not all rows give a size; the values are once, few, many and, for expanded clones, a class.

NA,TRBJ1-1,TRBD1,TRBV7-2,CASSFRQGLNTEAFF,TGTGCCAGCAGCTTTCGACAGGGGCTGAACACTGAAGCTTTCTTT
few,TRBJ1-5,TRBD1,TRBV5-6,CASSLGGQGGWGNQPQHF,TGTGCCAGCAGCCTTGGAGGACAGGGGGGTTGGGGCAATCAGCCCCAGCATTTT
NA,TRBJ2-1,NA,TRBV4-2,CASSQGWQGRNNEQFF,TGTGCCAGCAGCCAAGGGTGGCAGGGCCGGAACAATGAGCAGTTCTTC
NA,TRBJ1-1,NA,TRBV6-5,CASSYAGGEGTEAFF,TGTGCCAGCAGTTACGCCGGAGGGGAAGGCACTGAAGCTTTCTTT
NA,TRBJ2-7,NA,TRBV4-3,CASSQDSRGYEQYF,TGCGCCAGCAGCCAAGATTCGCGGGGCTACGAGCAGTACTTC
NA,TRBJ2-5,TRBD2,TRBV5-1,CASTRGAGGSETQYF,TGCGCCAGCACCCGAGGAGCGGGGGGGTCAGAGACCCAGTACTTC
once,TRBJ2-3,NA,TRBV27,CASSPTRDTQYF,TGTGCCAGCAGTCCAACTAGAGATACGCAGTATTTT
NA,TRBJ2-7,NA,TRBV4-3,CASSHQTGFDEQYF,TGCGCCAGCAGCCACCAAACAGGGTTCGACGAGCAGTACTTC
NA,TRBJ2-1,TRBD2,TRBV5-6,CASSTGTSGYNEQFF,TGTGCCAGCAGCACAGGGACTAGCGGCTACAATGAGCAGTTCTTC
NA,TRBJ2-1,NA,TRBV21-1,CASSNSGGVNYNEQFF,TGTGCCAGCAGCAACTCGGGGGGCGTAAACTACAATGAGCAGTTCTTC
NA,TRBJ2-1,NA,TRBV9,CASSVEPTAYNEQFF,TGTGCCAGCAGCGTAGAGCCGACCGCCTACAATGAGCAGTTCTTC
once,TRBJ2-3,TRBD2,TRBV11-3,CASSLRAGVTDTQYF,TGTGCCAGCAGCTTAAGGGCGGGAGTGACAGATACGCAGTATTTT
NA,TRBJ2-7,NA,TRBV6-1,CASSEWEGVSYEQYF,TGTGCCAGCAGTGAATGGGAAGGTGTCTCCTACGAGCAGTACTTC
few,TRBJ2-7,NA,TRBV6-6,CASRTGGSSYEQYF,TGTGCCAGCAGAACCGGAGGGAGCTCCTACGAGCAGTACTTC
NA,TRBJ2-1,NA,TRBV30,CAWSEGSLSYNEQFF,TGTGCCTGGAGTGAAGGCTCACTTTCCTACAATGAGCAGTTCTTC
NA,TRBJ2-7,NA,TRBV11-3,CASSPGQYAEQYF,TGTGCCAGCAGCCCCGGACAGTACGCCGAGCAGTACTTC
NA,TRBJ1-1,TRBD1,TRBV27,CASSFSRTGDITEAFF,TGTGCCAGCAGTTTCTCGCGGACAGGGGATATTACTGAAGCTTTCTTT
once,TRBJ2-7,NA,TRBV7-3,CASSTSGAGEDGGTYEQYF,TGTGCCAGCAGCACCTCCGGAGCGGGTGAGGATGGTGGAACCTACGAGCAGTACTTC
NA,TRBJ2-3,TRBD2,TRBV5-4,CASSLGSGDSTQYF,TGTGCCAGCAGCTTAGGGAGCGGGGATAGTACGCAGTATTTT
once,TRBJ1-2,TRBD1,TRBV9,CASTYGQGTYGYTF,TGTGCCAGCACCTACGGACAGGGGACATATGGCTACACCTTC
NA,TRBJ2-7,TRBD2,TRBV4-2,CASSQVLAGSNYEQYF,TGTGCCAGCAGCCAAGTCCTAGCGGGGTCCAACTACGAGCAGTACTTC
few,TRBJ2-5,NA,TRBV2,CASSVGLWETQYF,TGTGCCAGCAGTGTAGGACTCTGGGAGACCCAGTACTTC
once,TRBJ2-3,TRBD2,TRBV9,CASSAGLVTDTQYF,TGTGCCAGCAGCGCCGGACTAGTCACAGATACGCAGTATTTT
NA,TRBJ2-1,NA,TRBV18,CASSPHRDPDNEQFF,TGTGCCAGCTCACCCCACAGGGACCCGGACAATGAGCAGTTCTTC
once,TRBJ2-3,NA,TRBV19,CASSIDGVTRIGSTDTQYF,TGTGCCAGTAGTATAGATGGGGTCACTCGGATAGGGAGCACAGATACGCAGTATTTT
NA,TRBJ2-2,TRBD2,TRBV4-1,CASSQGFLTSGIPLPGELFF,TGCGCCAGCAGCCAAGGATTTCTGACTAGCGGGATCCCCCTACCCGGGGAGCTGTTTTTT
NA,TRBJ1-4,TRBD1,TRBV19,CASTTGTATNEKLFF,TGTGCCAGTACGACAGGGACTGCAACTAATGAAAAACTGTTTTTT
NA,TRBJ2-3,NA,TRBV30,CAWSVQSDTQYF,TGTGCCTGGAGCGTTCAGTCAGATACGCAGTATTTT
NA,TRBJ1-2,NA,TRBV29-1,CSAGESLDYGYTF,TGCAGCGCTGGAGAGTCCTTGGACTATGGCTACACCTTC
NA,TRBJ2-3,NA,TRBV19,CASSKNTDTQYF,TGTGCCAGTAGTAAGAACACAGATACGCAGTATTTT
few,TRBJ2-3,TRBD2,TRBV19,CASSVAAGGLFEDTQYF,TGTGCCAGTAGTGTTGCAGCGGGGGGGCTTTTTGAAGATACGCAGTATTTT
NA,TRBJ2-7,TRBD1,TRBV4-3,CASSHIPGQGYEQYF,TGCGCCAGCAGCCATATACCGGGACAGGGCTACGAGCAGTACTTC
few,TRBJ1-1,NA,TRBV19,CASSVMNTEAFF,TGTGCCAGTAGCGTGATGAACACTGAAGCTTTCTTT
NA,TRBJ2-7,NA,TRBV10-3,CAISEYTAHYEQYF,TGTGCCATCAGTGAGTACACGGCCCACTACGAGCAGTACTTC
NA,TRBJ2-1,TRBD1,TRBV2,CASSPDRGTYNEQFF,TGTGCCAGCAGCCCCGACAGGGGTACCTACAATGAGCAGTTCTTC
NA,TRBJ2-3,NA,TRBV13,CASSFYLPSSTDTQYF,TGTGCCAGCAGCTTCTATTTACCGAGTAGCACAGATACGCAGTATTTT
NA,TRBJ2-7,NA,TRBV6-5,CASTPGIGYEQYF,TGTGCCAGCACCCCGGGGATAGGGTACGAGCAGTACTTC
NA,TRBJ1-1,TRBD1,TRBV5-1,CASSLYRDRGPSNTEAFF,TGCGCCAGCAGCCTTTACCGGGACAGGGGGCCCTCGAACACTGAAGCTTTCTTT
NA,TRBJ1-6,NA,TRBV30,CAWSPGVQGKSPLHF,TGTGCCTGGAGTCCCGGTGTTCAGGGGAAGTCACCCCTCCACTTT
once,TRBJ2-2,NA,TRBV10-3,CAIGTYTGELFF,TGTGCCATCGGGACGTACACCGGGGAGCTGTTTTTT
NA,TRBJ2-7,NA,TRBV12-2,CASRLEVVSGSCDEQYF,TGTGCAAGTCGCTTAGAAGTTGTTAGCGGGAGTTGCGACGAGCAGTACTTC
NA,TRBJ2-7,TRBD1,TRBV6-5,CASSYFLGQGYEQYF,TGTGCCAGCAGTTACTTCCTAGGACAGGGATACGAGCAGTACTTC
NA,TRBJ2-5,TRBD2,TRBV7-6,CASSLGTSGGARETQYF,TGTGCCAGCAGCTTAGGGACTAGCGGGGGGGCTAGAGAGACCCAGTACTTC
NA,TRBJ1-4,NA,TRBV5-5,CASSLIGATNEKLFF,TGTGCCAGCAGCTTAATCGGCGCTACTAATGAAAAACTGTTTTTT
NA,TRBJ2-1,TRBD2,TRBV7-6,CASNKGLANEQFF,TGTGCCAGCAATAAGGGACTAGCCAATGAGCAGTTCTTC
NA,TRBJ2-3,NA,TRBV7-2,CASTPRDTQYF,TGTGCCAGCACCCCACGAGATACGCAGTATTTT
NA,TRBJ2-7,NA,TRBV4-1,CASSQVQSDYEQYF,TGCGCCAGCAGCCAAGTACAGTCCGACTACGAGCAGTACTTC
NA,TRBJ1-2,NA,TRBV4-3,CASSPAGGSWYGYTF,TGCGCCAGCAGCCCTGCGGGGGGCTCATGGTATGGCTACACCTTC
NA,TRBJ2-7,NA,TRBV6-1,CASSDQGSYEQYF,TGTGCCAGCAGTGACCAAGGCTCCTACGAGCAGTACTTC
NA,TRBJ1-4,NA,TRBV30,CAWSEDINEKLFF,TGTGCCTGGAGTGAAGACATAAATGAAAAACTGTTTTTT